The next 28 T cell receptor beta chains were all read from a single sample in a study of graft-versus-host responses after intestinal transplantation. Produced via immunoSEQ multiplex PCR; TCRdb's table is partial and in-frame only. The data show about 19,000 clones, around 38% seen once. Here the sequenced sample was alloreactive CD4+ T cells from a mixed lymphocyte reaction culture, taken before intestinal transplant. Sample subset: CFSE-low proliferating T cells sorted from roughly six-day pre-transplant mixed lymphocyte reaction (GvH or HvG direction). The receptor set was obtained from a human patient who received an intestinal transplant.

The chain employs TRBV7-3 and TRBJ2-5; possible D gene TRBD2, 7 bases. Germline assignment: CDR1 SGHTA and CDR2 FQGTGA. Trimming took off 2 bases at V and 1 base at J, with 14 bases between the two ends. The CDR3 has 16 residues. The CDR3 DNA is TGTGCCAGCAGCTTACTAGGGGGGACTATCCAAGAGACCCAGTACTTC. It translates to CASSLLGGTIQETQYF.

This chain joins TRBV18 and TRBJ1-4, with a possible D match to TRBD1 (6 bases). The germline V gene encodes CDR1 KGHSH and CDR2 LQKENI. The V end was cut by 4 bases, the J end by 8 bases, with 14 bases between. The CDR3 has 14 residues. CDR3: CASSQDRRQEKLFF. The DNA of the CDR3 is TGTGCCAGCTCACAAGACAGGCGACAAGAAAAACTGTTTTTT.

This chain joins TRBV11-3 and TRBJ2-3, with a weak D call TRBD2 (5 bases). The germline V and J ends were trimmed by 8 bases and 9 bases, with 15 bases remaining between them. The CDR3 has 12 residues. Germline V gene data show CDR1 as SGHNT and CDR2 as YENEEA. CDR3 region: CASDTGRGTQYF. DNA of the CDR3: TGTGCCAGCGATACGGGCCGGGGAACGCAGTATTTT.

This clone was counted a few times. The chain employs TRBV19 and TRBJ1-1; no reliable D call. The V end lost 1 base, the J end lost 5 bases, and 11 bases lay between the germline ends. The germline CDR1 and CDR2 sequences are LNHDA and SQIVND (reference sequence). This CDR3 is 14 amino acids long. CDR3 loop: CASSIAEGGTEAFF. The DNA of the CDR3 is TGTGCCAGTAGTATAGCGGAGGGTGGAACTGAAGCTTTCTTT.

The V gene is TRBV14, the J gene TRBJ1-1; no firm D call. Trimming shortened V by 3 bases and J by 3 bases, and 8 bases separated the two germline ends. Germline lookup yields CDR1 SGHDN and CDR2 FVKESK. The CDR3 has 13 amino acids. CDR3 DNA: TGTGCCAGCAGCCACTGGATTTACACTGAAGCTTTCTTT. Translating gives CASSHWIYTEAFF.

The chain joins TRBV5-6 to TRBJ1-2; D gene uncertain. Between the trimmed V and J ends, which lost 1 base and 4 bases, there was a span of 14 bases. Germline CDR1 SGHDT, CDR2 YYEEEE. The CDR3 contains 15 residues. The CDR3 region is CASSLFRTQTYGYTF. The CDR3 DNA is TGTGCCAGCAGCTTGTTTCGGACCCAGACCTATGGCTACACCTTC.

The gene calls are TRBV5-1 and TRBJ1-4, with 8 bases lining up with TRBD1. V was clipped by 0 bases and J by 7 bases; unmatched bases: 5. The V gene's germline CDR1 is SGHRS and CDR2 YFSETQ. The CDR3 is 15 amino acids. In DNA form, the CDR3 reads TGCGCCAGCAGCTTGGCCGGACAGGGAGGTGAAAAACTGTTTTTT. This sequence encodes CASSLAGQGGEKLFF.

This clone came up a few times. This sequence joins TRBV6-1 and TRBJ1-1; D is ambiguous. The CDR3 runs 14 residues. CDR1 MNHNS and CDR2 SASEGT come from the germline V gene. The V and J ends lost 7 bases and 0 bases respectively, with 12 bases between them. The CDR3 is CASKARIMNTEAFF. In DNA form, the CDR3 reads TGTGCCAGCAAAGCTCGGATCATGAACACTGAAGCTTTCTTT.

This chain's CDR3 is CASSSPVSDTQYF. The CDR3 DNA sequence: TGTGCCAGCAGTTCACCCGTGTCAGATACGCAGTATTTT. This sequence joins TRBV7-6 and TRBJ2-3; the D is unclear. Trimming left V 6 bases short and J 4 bases short, with 11 bases between. The CDR3 consists of 13 residues. Germline assignment: CDR1 SGHVS and CDR2 FNYEAQ.

The chain recombines TRBV10-3 with TRBJ1-2; D call uncertain. Per the germline V gene, CDR1 is ENHRY and CDR2 is SYGVKD. The V and J ends lost 4 bases and 0 bases respectively, with 12 bases between them. The CDR3 sequence is 15 residues long. The CDR3 region has the DNA TGTGCCATCAGTGTGAAGGCGCCAGCTAACTATGGCTACACCTTC. It yields the protein CAISVKAPANYGYTF.

This clone has more than one count but fewer than ten. J is TRBJ2-5 and V is TRBV25-1; D is undetermined. CDR1 is MGHDK and CDR2 is SYGVNS in the germline V gene. This CDR3 is built from 11 residues. The V gene lost 6 bases and the J gene lost 2 bases, with 4 bases spanning the gap. In DNA, the CDR3 is TGTGCCAGCAGCGGTCAAGAGACCCAGTACTTC. Amino acids: CASSGQETQYF. Using reference TRBV25-1 and TRBJ2-5 for the parts outside the CDR3, the full variable domain is EADIYQTPRYLVIGTGKKITLECSQTMGHDKMYWYQQDPGMELHLIHYSYGVNSTEKGDLSSESTVSRIRTEHFPLTLESARPSHTSQYLCASSGQETQYFGPGTRLLVL.

The chain has TRBV21-1 and TRBJ2-2; the table's TRBD1 call for D was not verified on the DNA. TRBV21-1 is flagged as a pseudogene. CDR3 size: 15 residues. In nucleotides, the CDR3 is TGTGCCAGCAGCAACGGGACAGGGTACACCGGGGAGCTGTTTTTT. Translation: CASSNGTGYTGELFF.

This clone was counted only a few times. The chain carries TRBV18 and TRBJ2-7; 9 bases fit TRBD2. Germline loops: CDR1 KGHSH, CDR2 LQKENI. V shed 1 base, J shed 3 bases, and the junction held 7 bases outside the gene matches. CDR3 length: 16 amino acids. The CDR3 loop is CASSPRLAGSYYEQYF. In DNA, the CDR3 is TGTGCCAGCTCACCACGGCTAGCGGGGAGTTACTACGAGCAGTACTTC.

The chain joins TRBV7-6 to TRBJ2-5; D might be TRBD2 (6 bases). Germline CDR1 reads SGHVS; CDR2 reads FNYEAQ. The V and J ends lost 7 bases and 5 bases respectively, with 23 bases between them. The CDR3 is 16 residues long. The CDR3 DNA follows: TGTGCCAGCACCAAGGGACTGGCGGTGTGGGGGGAGACCCAGTACTTC. This gives the protein CASTKGLAVWGETQYF.

This clone was observed a few times. The CDR3 DNA reads as TGTGCCAGCAGTATAGGACAGGGTCGCTATGGCTACACCTTC. Translation: CASSIGQGRYGYTF. This chain links TRBV6-1 with TRBJ1-2, with TRBD1 matching over 8 bases. The CDR3 has 14 amino acids. CDR1 and CDR2 (germline): MNHNS, SASEGT. V trimming: 5 bases; J trimming: 4 bases; junction bases outside the gene matches: 6.

This clone was recorded a few times. The chain uses TRBV5-1 and TRBJ2-7; TRBD2 matches 9 bases. The ends lost 2 bases at V and 1 base at J; junction bases unmatched: 16. The CDR3 sequence is 19 residues long. Germline assignment: CDR1 SGHRS and CDR2 YFSETQ. CDR3 DNA sequence: TGCGCCAGCAGCTTATTTATCAATATAGGACTAGCGTCTTCCTACGAGCAGTACTTC. Its protein is CASSLFINIGLASSYEQYF.

The chain employs TRBV27 and TRBJ1-1; D remains ambiguous. The ends were cut back, 2 bases at V and 5 bases at J, with 12 bases in the middle. Looked up from germline, CDR1 is MNHEY and CDR2 is SMNVEV (reference sequence). The CDR3 length is 14 residues. DNA of the CDR3: TGTGCCAGCAGTTTACGCCCACGGGGTACTGAAGCTTTCTTT. It translates to CASSLRPRGTEAFF.

V and J are TRBV5-1 and TRBJ2-1, with TRBD2 identical over 14 bases. The CDR3 runs to 19 residues. The J segment lost 4 bases and the V segment lost 4 bases, leaving 13 bases of the junction unmatched. Germline CDR1 and CDR2: SGHRS and YFSETQ. The CDR3: CASSPTGTSGGLGYNEQFF. The DNA for the CDR3 is TGCGCCAGCAGCCCTACCGGGACTAGCGGGGGATTAGGTTACAATGAGCAGTTCTTC.

The rearrangement joins TRBV5-1 to TRBJ2-2, with D possibly matching TRBD1 (5 bases). From germline, CDR1 is SGHRS and CDR2 YFSETQ. V lost 5 bases to trimming and J lost 3 bases, with 11 bases between them. The CDR3 runs 14 residues. This chain's CDR3 is CASRQGADTGELFF. The DNA of the CDR3 is TGCGCCAGCAGGCAGGGTGCCGACACCGGGGAGCTGTTTTTT.

This clone turned up a few times. The rearrangement uses TRBV11-2 and TRBJ2-3; D ambiguous. The CDR3 is made up of 16 amino acids. The germline V gene has CDR1 SGHAT and CDR2 FQNNGV. Deletions cut 5 bases from V and 4 bases from J, with 19 bases between. In DNA form, the CDR3 reads TGTGCCAGCAGCATCTTAAGGCCAGCTAACTCAGATACGCAGTATTTT. Its protein is CASSILRPANSDTQYF.

This clone was recorded a few times. The CDR3 nucleotides read TGTGCCAGCAGTCTTCTAGCGGGCCGAAATCACAATGAGCAGTTCTTC. Amino acids: CASSLLAGRNHNEQFF. V is TRBV6-6 and J is TRBJ2-1; 8 nucleotides line up with TRBD2. Germline loops: CDR1 MNHNY, CDR2 SVGAGI (reference sequence). This CDR3 spans 16 amino acids. Trimming took 5 bases from V and 5 from J; bases not matched to a gene: 11.

This clone has only a few counts. CDR3 residues: CASRLGNSVNSPLHF. CDR3 nucleotides: TGTGCCAGTAGACTTGGAAATAGTGTAAATTCACCCCTCCACTTT. The chain employs TRBV19 and TRBJ1-6; D gene ambiguous. Germline V gene lookup returns CDR1 LNHDA and CDR2 SQIVND (reference sequence). Trimming cost V 6 bases and J 7 bases, with 16 bases left between them. The length of the CDR3 is 15 residues.

This sequence joins TRBV7-9 and TRBJ1-2, with D uncertain. Germline values: CDR1 SEHNR, CDR2 FQNEAQ (reference sequence). The V end lost 5 bases, the J end lost 4 bases, and 8 bases lay between the germline ends. This CDR3 has 12 amino acids. The CDR3 here is CASSGRSYGYTF. In nucleotides, the CDR3 is TGTGCCAGCAGCGGACGGTCCTATGGCTACACCTTC.

V is TRBV18 and J is TRBJ1-1; 7 bases align to TRBD1. The CDR3 runs 13 residues. Germline trimming cut 3 bases from V and 8 bases from J; bases unmatched to any gene: 6. CDR1 KGHSH and CDR2 LQKENI come from the germline V gene. DNA for the CDR3: TGTGCCAGCTCACCCGACAGGGCGGAAGAAGCTTTCTTT. Protein: CASSPDRAEEAFF.

The table lists this clone with a count of one. The chain employs TRBV10-3 and TRBJ2-3; D remains unclear. Germline lookup yields CDR1 ENHRY and CDR2 SYGVKD. The CDR3 has 13 amino acids. The germline V and J ends were trimmed by 8 bases and 5 bases, with 14 bases remaining between them. CDR3 region: CAIASAMGDTQYF. For the CDR3, the DNA is TGTGCCATCGCTTCGGCGATGGGAGATACGCAGTATTTT.

This clone showed up just a few times. The chain combines TRBV30 with TRBJ1-5; a possible D gene is TRBD1 (5 bases). Germline loops: CDR1 GTSNPN, CDR2 SVGIG (reference sequence). This CDR3 spans 11 amino acids. Deletions cut 7 bases from V and 5 bases from J, with 9 bases between. CDR3 in DNA: TGTGCCTCCGGGACGGATCAGCCCCAGCATTTT. Its protein product is CASGTDQPQHF.

This rearrangement joins TRBV7-9 to TRBJ2-1, with TRBD2 as a possible D gene (6 bases). Germline-derived CDR1 and CDR2 are SEHNR and FQNEAQ (reference sequence). V shed 7 bases and J shed 8 bases, with 12 bases lying between them. The length of the CDR3 is 12 residues. This CDR3 is CASTTGGYEQFF. The CDR3 nucleotides read TGTGCCAGCACCACAGGAGGGTATGAGCAGTTCTTC.

This chain uses TRBV19 with TRBJ2-2; a possible D gene is TRBD1 (6 bases). Looked up from germline, CDR1 is LNHDA and CDR2 is SQIVND (reference sequence). The CDR3 runs to 15 residues. V gave up 1 base and J gave up 3 bases, with 9 bases separating them. This CDR3 reads CASSIAWGHTGELFF. The CDR3, as DNA: TGTGCCAGTAGTATAGCATGGGGGCACACCGGGGAGCTGTTTTTT. Drawing the rest from reference TRBV19 and TRBJ2-2, the complete variable domain is DGGITQSPKYLFRKEGQNVTLSCEQNLNHDAMYWYRQDPGQGLRLIYYSQIVNDFQKGDIAEGYSVSREKKESFPLTVTSAQKNPTAFYLCASSIAWGHTGELFFGEGSRLTVL.